Shown below are 30 T cell receptor beta chains from a single sample sequenced in a study of cytomegalovirus exposure and HLA in healthy donors. The PCR used 60 Vbeta and 13 Jbeta primers. Method: immunoSEQ multiplex PCR; TCRdb's copy keeps in-frame clones and lacks some. Altogether about 150,000 clones are present, roughly 77% being singletons, with the ten largest covering roughly 3.4%. The sample taken for sequencing was PBMCs. These TCRs come from a human donor in good health.

The genes are TRBV20-1 and TRBJ2-7; 11 bases match TRBD2. The CDR3 runs to 11 residues. CDR1 is DFQATT, CDR2 SNEGSKA, per germline (reference sequence). This CDR3 reads CRPGLADEQYF. In nucleotides, the CDR3 is TGCCGACCGGGACTAGCGGACGAGCAGTACTTC.

The chain is built from TRBV27 and TRBJ1-2; maybe TRBD1 (6 bases). The V end was cut by 2 bases, the J end by 2 bases, with 21 bases between. This CDR3 has 18 amino acids. Germline V lookup: CDR1 MNHEY, CDR2 SMNVEV (reference sequence). CDR3 region: CASSLQSTRAGANYGYTF. CDR3 nucleotide sequence: TGTGCCAGCAGTTTACAATCGACACGAGCGGGGGCAAACTATGGCTACACCTTC.

With respect to this clone: Compared with germline, one end of the junction differs, possibly owing to a read error. V gene TRBV18 combines with J gene TRBJ1-1; D might be TRBD1 (5 bases). This CDR3 is 15 amino acids long. CDR1 and CDR2 (germline): KGHSH, LQKENI. The DNA of the CDR3 is TGTGCCAGCTCCCCACAAGGGGATTTGGGCACTGAAGCTTTCTTT. This encodes CASSPQGDLGTEAFF.

This clone turned up a few times. This chain uses TRBV7-8 with TRBJ1-2; a weak D match, TRBD1 (6 bases). The ends were cut back, 5 bases at V and 4 bases at J, with 17 bases in the middle. Germline V gives CDR1 SGHVS, CDR2 FQNEAQ. CDR3 size: 15 residues. CDR3 nucleotide sequence: TGTGCCAGCAGCCCATTAGGACAGCGATCCTATGGCTACACCTTC. Protein sequence: CASSPLGQRSYGYTF.

J is TRBJ1-2 and V is TRBV4-1, with 10 bases fitting TRBD1. Germline assignment: CDR1 MGHRA and CDR2 YSYEKL. With V trimmed by 1 base and J by 5 bases, 7 bases remained unmatched. This CDR3 comprises 16 residues. The CDR3, as DNA: TGCGCCAGCAGCCAAGCCGGGACAGGGGCCGGGTATGGCTACACCTTC. Translated, it gives CASSQAGTGAGYGYTF.

The chain is built from TRBV10-3 and TRBJ2-3; 8 nucleotides line up with TRBD2. This CDR3 comprises 15 residues. Per germline, CDR1 ENHRY and CDR2 SYGVKD. V lost 3 bases and J lost 0; bases outside the gene matches: 2. CDR3 nucleotides: TGTGCCATCAGTGATCCGGGGGGGAGCACAGATACGCAGTATTTT. It is translated as CAISDPGGSTDTQYF.

The CDR3 bases are TGTGCCAGCGAGCGGCGTTGGAGCACAGATACGCAGTATTTT. Its protein is CASERRWSTDTQYF. The chain combines TRBV6-6 with TRBJ2-3; tentative D call: TRBD2 (5 bases). Trimming removed 8 bases from V and 0 bases from J, with 12 bases in between. The germline V gene encodes CDR1 MNHNY and CDR2 SVGAGI (reference sequence). The CDR3 sequence is 14 residues long.

The chain couples TRBV7-9 to TRBJ2-7; TRBD2 might be the D (5 bases). The V end was cut by 5 bases, the J end by 2 bases, with 19 bases between. Germline-derived CDR1 and CDR2 are SEHNR and FQNEAQ (reference sequence). This CDR3 region has 16 residues. DNA of the CDR3: TGTGCCAGCAGCCCAGAGACTGGGGAGCGCCCCTACGAGCAGTACTTC. Residues: CASSPETGERPYEQYF.

The J gene is TRBJ2-1, the V gene TRBV11-2; 9 nucleotides match TRBD2. The CDR3 runs 15 residues. The V gene's germline CDR1 is SGHAT and CDR2 FQNNGV. V was clipped by 5 bases and J by 4 bases; unmatched bases: 6. For the CDR3, the DNA is TGTGCCAGCAGCCAGCTAGCGGGACGTTACAATGAGCAGTTCTTC. It translates to CASSQLAGRYNEQFF.

The V gene is TRBV5-6, the J gene TRBJ2-5; TRBD2 is a possible D gene (5 bases). V was cut by 4 bases and J by 1 base, with 17 bases left in between. The CDR3 spans 16 residues. Germline lookup yields CDR1 SGHDT and CDR2 YYEEEE. The CDR3 DNA is TGTGCCAGCAGCGAGCTCCGGGGTGTCATCCAAGAGACCCAGTACTTC. This gives the protein CASSELRGVIQETQYF.

This clone has a handful of counts. The junction does not match germline at one end; this may be a read error. The V gene is TRBV28, the J gene TRBJ2-7; TRBD2 aligns across 9 bases. CDR3 length: 12 residues. Germline loops: CDR1 MDHEN, CDR2 SYDVKM. The CDR3 loop reads CASSFLRLAAVF. CDR3 DNA sequence: TGTGCCAGCAGTTTTCTGAGACTAGCGGCCGTCTTC. The full variable domain, rest sourced from reference TRBV28 and TRBJ2-7, is DVKVTQSSRYLVKRTGEKVFLECVQDMDHENMFWYRQDPGLGLRLIYFSYDVKMKEKGDIPEGYSVSREKKERFSLILESASTNQTSMYLCASSFLRLAAVFGPGTRLTVT.

The chain joins TRBV6-1 to TRBJ2-1; 9 nucleotides align to TRBD2. The CDR3 is 12 residues long. With 8 bases clipped from V and 9 bases from J, the junction kept 5 bases outside the gene matches. CDR1 and CDR2 (germline): MNHNS, SASEGT. The CDR3 DNA is TGTGCCAGCCGGGTAGCGGGAGTTGAGCAGTTCTTC. Residues: CASRVAGVEQFF.

In its sample, this clone was seen a few times. J is TRBJ2-5 and V is TRBV4-3, with D possibly TRBD1 on 5 matching bases. V was shortened by 2 bases and J by 4 bases, with 11 bases between the two germline ends. CDR3 size: 14 residues. Germline V lookup: CDR1 LGHNA, CDR2 YSLEER. Here the CDR3 reads CASSQNQGLETQYF. In nucleotides, the CDR3 is TGCGCCAGCAGCCAAAACCAGGGTCTAGAGACCCAGTACTTC.

The chain is built from TRBV5-1 and TRBJ1-2; D may be TRBD1 (5 bases). V was pared by 0 bases and J by 4 bases, with 10 bases between. This CDR3 is 14 amino acids long. Per the germline V gene, CDR1 is SGHRS and CDR2 is YFSETQ. This CDR3 reads CASSLAQGSYGYTF. CDR3 nucleotides: TGCGCCAGCAGCTTGGCCCAGGGTAGCTATGGCTACACCTTC.

The V call is TRBV4-2, the J call TRBJ2-5; 9 bases match TRBD1. Germline V CDR1 and CDR2: LGHNA, YNFKEQ. The CDR3 has 17 residues. Trimming removed 0 bases from V and 5 bases from J; junction bases left unmatched: 10. The CDR3 DNA follows: TGTGCCAGCAGCCAAGAAGGTACAGGGGGCTTAACTGAGACCCAGTACTTC. Translation: CASSQEGTGGLTETQYF.

The chain couples TRBV2 to TRBJ2-7, with 11 bases lining up with TRBD2. Trimming removed 5 bases from V and 2 bases from J; junction bases left unmatched: 5. The germline gives CDR1 SNHLY, CDR2 FYNNEI. CDR3 size: 15 residues. This CDR3 reads CASSYLSGGAYEQYF. The CDR3 nucleotides are TGTGCCAGCAGTTATCTTAGCGGGGGGGCCTACGAGCAGTACTTC.

The V call is TRBV6-6, the J call TRBJ1-1, with 10 bases lining up with TRBD1. Germline V gene lookup returns CDR1 MNHNY and CDR2 SVGAGI (reference sequence). Trimming at V came to 10 bases and at J to 4 bases, leaving 6 bases not matched to a gene. The CDR3 extends over 13 amino acids. CDR3 in amino acids: CATSTGGVTEAFF. CDR3 nucleotides: TGTGCCACCTCGACAGGGGGCGTCACTGAAGCTTTCTTT.

This rearrangement joins TRBV7-2 to TRBJ2-7; unclear D gene. Germline V lookup: CDR1 SGHTA, CDR2 FQGNSA. The CDR3 consists of 14 residues. V gave up 1 base and J gave up 7 bases, with 14 bases separating them. This CDR3 reads CASSLGLGVGEQYF. CDR3 bases: TGTGCCAGCAGCTTAGGTTTAGGAGTTGGGGAGCAGTACTTC.

The rearrangement links TRBV11-2 to TRBJ2-3, with 9 bases fitting TRBD2. V trimming: 6 bases; J trimming: 2 bases; junction bases outside the gene matches: 9. Germline V gene sequence: CDR1 SGHAT, CDR2 FQNNGV. CDR3 length: 16 amino acids. CDR3 sequence: CASRLYERGATDTQYF. CDR3 bases: TGTGCCAGCAGGCTCTACGAGCGGGGGGCCACAGATACGCAGTATTTT.

The chain has TRBV15 and TRBJ1-4; 7 bases line up with TRBD1. Germline trimming cut 8 bases from V and 3 bases from J; bases unmatched to any gene: 3. The CDR3 sequence is 13 residues long. Germline V lookup: CDR1 LNHNV, CDR2 YYDKDF (reference sequence). DNA for the CDR3: TGTGCCACCCTGGACAGGTCTAATGAAAAACTGTTTTTT. This sequence encodes CATLDRSNEKLFF.

The chain uses TRBV6-4 and TRBJ2-1; 11 bases align to TRBD2. The junction had 8 bases not matched to a gene; V was cut back by 0 bases and J by 7 bases. Germline-derived CDR1 and CDR2 are MRHNA and SNTAGT. The CDR3 has 17 residues. CDR3 in DNA: TGTGCCAGCAGTGACTCCCCGCTTCCTAGCGGGAGGAATGAGCAGTTCTTC. It specifies CASSDSPLPSGRNEQFF.

The chain joins TRBV11-2 to TRBJ2-1, with TRBD2 matching 8 bases. The CDR3 totals 17 residues. The germline V gene encodes CDR1 SGHAT and CDR2 FQNNGV. V lost 5 bases and J lost 0; bases outside the gene matches: 9. The CDR3 sequence is CASSVPLAGSSYNEQFF. In DNA form, the CDR3 reads TGTGCCAGCAGCGTACCGTTAGCGGGGAGCTCCTACAATGAGCAGTTCTTC.

The chain uses TRBV14 and TRBJ2-5; no clear D gene. The V gene lost 1 base and the J gene lost 0 bases, with 3 bases spanning the gap. Germline CDR1 and CDR2: SGHDN and FVKESK. The CDR3 covers 13 residues. The chain's CDR3 is CASSQAYQETQYF. CDR3 nucleotide sequence: TGTGCCAGCAGCCAAGCGTACCAAGAGACCCAGTACTTC.

This clone was seen just once. The CDR3 is CASSTSGSVNEQFF. DNA for the CDR3: TGTGCCAGCAGCACTAGCGGGAGTGTCAATGAGCAGTTCTTC. This chain links TRBV9 with TRBJ2-1; 11 bases align to TRBD2. V gave up 4 bases and J gave up 6 bases; unmatched junction bases: 3. CDR1 SGDLS and CDR2 YYNGEE come from the germline V gene. The CDR3 contains 14 residues.

CDR3 residues: CASSLTGGAVEQYF. In DNA form, the CDR3 reads TGTGCCAGCAGCTTAACCGGCGGGGCAGTCGAGCAGTACTTC. V gene TRBV11-2 combines with J gene TRBJ2-7; D is perhaps TRBD2 (6 bases). Germline assignment: CDR1 SGHAT and CDR2 FQNNGV. This CDR3 is 14 amino acids long. V lost 2 bases to trimming and J lost 6 bases, with 14 bases between them.

The chain joins TRBV19 to TRBJ2-7, with 8 bases aligning to TRBD1. The germline V gene has CDR1 LNHDA and CDR2 SQIVND (reference sequence). This CDR3 is built from 15 residues. The trim removed 5 bases at V and 0 bases at J, leaving 6 bases unmatched. The CDR3 region is CASSWRTGNSYEQYF. The CDR3 DNA sequence: TGTGCCAGTAGTTGGCGGACAGGGAACTCCTACGAGCAGTACTTC.

This chain connects TRBV14 to TRBJ2-1; D is possibly TRBD2 (6 bases). CDR1 is SGHDN, CDR2 FVKESK, per germline. This CDR3 contains 14 residues. With 3 bases removed from V and 5 bases from J, the gap between germline ends came to 11 bases. The CDR3 nucleotides read TGTGCCAGCAGCCATAGGGTAGCGGACAATGAGCAGTTCTTC. It is translated as CASSHRVADNEQFF. Using reference TRBV14 and TRBJ2-1 for the parts outside the CDR3, the full variable domain is EAGVTQFPSHSVIEKGQTVTLRCDPISGHDNLYWYRRVMGKEIKFLLHFVKESKQDESGMPNNRFLAERTGGTYSTLKVQPAELEDSGVYFCASSHRVADNEQFFGPGTRLTVL.

The chain joins TRBV12-2 to TRBJ2-1; TRBD2 is taken as the D call from the table, unchecked against the DNA. TRBV12-2 is a pseudogene segment. The CDR3 runs to 14 residues. The CDR3 loop reads CASRLASFYNEQFF. In DNA, the CDR3 is TGTGCAAGTCGCTTAGCGAGCTTTTACAATGAGCAGTTCTTC.

The chain recombines TRBV4-3 with TRBJ2-5, with D possibly TRBD1 on 6 matching bases. Between the trimmed V and J ends, which lost 0 bases and 3 bases, there was a span of 11 bases. From germline, CDR1 is LGHNA and CDR2 YSLEER. CDR3 length: 15 residues. This CDR3 reads CASSQDWDTKETQYF. The CDR3 nucleotides read TGCGCCAGCAGCCAAGATTGGGACACTAAAGAGACCCAGTACTTC.

The chain links TRBV7-8 to TRBJ1-1, with 9 bases fitting TRBD1. This CDR3 is built from 15 residues. CDR1 is SGHVS and CDR2 is FQNEAQ in the germline V gene. V shed 1 base, J shed 3 bases, and the junction held 3 bases outside the gene matches. CDR3 loop: CASSLGGTGHTEAFF. The CDR3 DNA is TGTGCCAGCAGCTTAGGCGGGACAGGGCACACTGAAGCTTTCTTT. Looking up the rest from reference TRBV7-8 and TRBJ1-1 gives the full variable domain: GAGVSQSPRYKVAKRGQDVALRCDPISGHVSLFWYQQALGQGPEFLTYFQNEAQLDKSGLPSDRFFAERPEGSVSTLKIQRTQQEDSAVYLCASSLGGTGHTEAFFGQGTRLTVV.